The 8 T cell receptor beta chains reported below all come from one sample, sequenced in a study of cytomegalovirus exposure and HLA in healthy donors (dated by TCRdb to about 2017). The library came from the immunoSEQ multiplex PCR assay. The multiplex PCR relied on a mix of 60 forward primers for TCR Vbeta segments and 13 reverse primers for TCR Jbeta segments. As stored in TCRdb, this immuneACCESS dataset retains in-frame rearrangements with V and J assigned. A fraction of the clones does not appear; measured against another copy, unresolved V genes explain less than half of the discrepancy, and the remainder lacks a known reason. For this sample there are about 110,000 clones; roughly 70% appear just once. Roughly 9% of the sample rests with the top ten. Sequencing input: PBMCs. The receptors stem from a young man in good health and CMV-seropositive.

The V call is TRBV18, the J call TRBJ1-1; D remains ambiguous. Germline-derived CDR1 and CDR2 are KGHSH and LQKENI. With 6 bases removed from V and 1 base from J, the gap between germline ends came to 9 bases. The CDR3 spans 13 residues. The DNA for the CDR3 is TGTGCCAGCTCCCTTACAGCGAACACTGAAGCTTTCTTT. Translating it yields CASSLTANTEAFF.

This chain joins TRBV19 and TRBJ2-7; weak D call: TRBD1 (5 bases). Trimming removed 5 bases from V and 0 bases from J, with 14 bases in between. Germline V gives CDR1 LNHDA, CDR2 SQIVND (reference sequence). CDR3 length: 15 amino acids. The chain's CDR3 is CASSPLQGNSYEQYF. The CDR3 coding sequence is TGTGCCAGTAGTCCTCTCCAGGGAAACTCCTACGAGCAGTACTTC.

This clone has only one observation. This chain connects TRBV9 to TRBJ1-2; 10 bases are a match to TRBD1. The CDR3 has 20 residues. With 2 bases clipped from V and 1 base from J, the junction kept 17 bases outside the gene matches. CDR1 is SGDLS and CDR2 is YYNGEE in the germline V gene. The CDR3 region has the DNA TGTGCCAGCAGCGTTTCCCCCTCCCCGGGACAGGGGACTAATAACTATGGCTACACCTTC. Amino acid sequence: CASSVSPSPGQGTNNYGYTF.

This sequence joins TRBV5-6 and TRBJ2-7, with 8 bases fitting TRBD1. Trimming took 4 bases from V and 2 from J; bases not matched to a gene: 5. Germline CDR1 reads SGHDT; CDR2 reads YYEEEE. This CDR3 has 14 residues. The chain's CDR3 is CASSVEDRAYEQYV. The CDR3 DNA is TGTGCCAGCAGCGTAGAGGACAGGGCCTACGAGCAGTACGTC.

The gene calls are TRBV5-1 and TRBJ1-1; perhaps TRBD1 as D (5 bases). This CDR3 has 15 residues. Trimming shortened V by 0 bases and J by 4 bases, and 13 bases separated the two germline ends. Germline V CDR1 and CDR2: SGHRS, YFSETQ. This chain's CDR3 is CASSLAGHQATEAFF. The CDR3 coding sequence is TGCGCCAGCAGCTTGGCCGGACATCAGGCCACTGAAGCTTTCTTT.

The chain uses TRBV10-1 and TRBJ2-3; 10 bases align to TRBD2. The CDR3 has 14 residues. The germline gives CDR1 WNHNN, CDR2 SYGVQD (reference sequence). J lost 4 bases, V lost 2 bases, and 0 bases had no gene match. CDR3 sequence reads: CASSELAGADTQYF. CDR3 nucleotide sequence: TGCGCCAGCAGTGAGCTAGCGGGGGCAGATACGCAGTATTTT.

V usage is TRBV6-1 and J usage is TRBJ1-4; a weak D match, TRBD1 (5 bases). The V gene's germline CDR1 is MNHNS and CDR2 SASEGT. This CDR3 contains 15 residues. V lost 2 bases and J 5 bases, leaving 12 bases between the germline ends. The CDR3 DNA follows: TGTGCCAGCAGTGAATTTAGGGGAAGGAATGAAAAACTGTTTTTT. Encoded protein: CASSEFRGRNEKLFF.

This rearrangement joins TRBV7-3 to TRBJ2-2; 10 nucleotides match TRBD1. V shed 5 bases, J shed 6 bases, and the junction held 6 bases outside the gene matches. Germline CDR1 SGHTA, CDR2 FQGTGA. The CDR3 has 15 amino acids. The CDR3 sequence: CASSLSGTGAGELFF. CDR3 in DNA: TGTGCCAGCAGCCTTTCCGGGACAGGGGCCGGGGAGCTGTTTTTT.